This T cell receptor (beta chain) was retrieved from a study of cytomegalovirus exposure and HLA in healthy donors. There are 18 residues in the CDR3. Germline CDR1 is LNHDA and CDR2 is SQIVND (reference sequence). The J segment lost 3 bases and the V segment lost 4 bases, leaving 12 bases of the junction unmatched. In the PCR, 60 Vbeta and 13 Jbeta primers were used. Profiled with immunoSEQ multiplex PCR; TCRdb holds only in-frame clones, not every one. Of 150,000 to 200,000 clones listed, approximately 82% were seen once; the top ten hold under 8%. As regards this clone: What it recognizes is unknown.

Overall study findings and caveats: Associated with cytomegalovirus, according to the listing, were about 160 TCR beta chains. Versus the roughly 690-donor mean, an Asian-associated ancestry cluster reportedly showed fewer N-insertions in a later analysis. TCR beta sequences reportedly predicted the HLA-A and HLA-B alleles of most subjects accurately.

The sample consisted of PBMCs. The receptor's source is a middle-aged man in good health and CMV-seropositive. The chain has TRBV19 and TRBJ2-5; 12 nucleotides line up with TRBD2. The CDR3 DNA sequence: TGTGCCAGTAGTAATCCGGGACTAGCGGGCCCATCAAAAGAGACCCAGTACTTC. This encodes CASSNPGLAGPSKETQYF.